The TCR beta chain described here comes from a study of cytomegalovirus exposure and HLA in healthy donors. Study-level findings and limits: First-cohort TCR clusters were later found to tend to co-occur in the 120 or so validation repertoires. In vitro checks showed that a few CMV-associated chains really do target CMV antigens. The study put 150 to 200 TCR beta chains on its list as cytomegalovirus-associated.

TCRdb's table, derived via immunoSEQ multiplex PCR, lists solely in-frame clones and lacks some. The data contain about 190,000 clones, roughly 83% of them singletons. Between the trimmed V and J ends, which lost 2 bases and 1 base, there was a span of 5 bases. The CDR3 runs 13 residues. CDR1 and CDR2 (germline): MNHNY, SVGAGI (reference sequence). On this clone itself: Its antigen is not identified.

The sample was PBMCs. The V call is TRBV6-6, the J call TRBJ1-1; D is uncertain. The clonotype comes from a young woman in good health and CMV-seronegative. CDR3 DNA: TGTGCCAGCAGTTACGGCCCGAACACTGAAGCTTTCTTT. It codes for CASSYGPNTEAFF.